This T cell receptor beta chain emerged from a study of T cells after yellow fever vaccination. The CDR3 is made up of 17 amino acids. Germline CDR1 and CDR2: SEHNR and FQNEAQ (reference sequence). The junction had 10 bases not matched to a gene; V was cut back by 5 bases and J by 2 bases. Study-level results: A large majority of primary-vaccination clones showed up again after the booster (roughly 96% CD4, around 90% CD8). Sorted repertoires could include abundant contaminating clonotypes from bulk cells.

Each CDR3 protein is one row after TCRdb ran MiXCR on the 5' RACE reads. The top ten clones hold roughly 26% of a sample with under 55,000 distinct CDR3 sequences, approximately 7% of them seen once. The rearrangement uses TRBV7-9 and TRBJ2-3; TRBD2 matches at 10 bases. This receptor was obtained from a man aged 18 to 29 who received the YFV17D yellow fever vaccine. This sample comprised CD8+ T cells not binding an NS4B(214-222) dextramer, sorted from PBMCs, obtained approximately 40 days after the first yellow fever vaccination. Written as DNA, the CDR3 is TGTGCCAGCAGCGAACTGATAGCGGGGGGTACCACAGATACGCAGTATTTT. This translates into CASSELIAGGTTDTQYF.